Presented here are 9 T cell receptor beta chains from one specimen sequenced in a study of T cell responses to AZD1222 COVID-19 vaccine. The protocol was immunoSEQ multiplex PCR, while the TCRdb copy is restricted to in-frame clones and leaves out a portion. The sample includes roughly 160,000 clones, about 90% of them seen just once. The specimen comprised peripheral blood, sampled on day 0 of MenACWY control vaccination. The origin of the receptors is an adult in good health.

The CDR3 DNA sequence: TGCAGTGCTCCCTTCGTAAATGAGCAGTTCTTC. Its translation: CSAPFVNEQFF. The V and J genes are TRBV20-1 and TRBJ2-1; D unclear. Germline V CDR1 and CDR2: DFQATT, SNEGSKA (reference sequence). The CDR3 contains 11 residues. V shed 5 bases and J shed 7 bases, with 9 bases lying between them.

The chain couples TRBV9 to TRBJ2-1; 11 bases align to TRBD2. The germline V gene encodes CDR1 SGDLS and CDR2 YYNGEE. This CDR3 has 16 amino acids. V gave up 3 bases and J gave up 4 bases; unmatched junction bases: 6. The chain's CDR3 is CASSALAGGAYNEQFF. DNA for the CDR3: TGTGCCAGCAGCGCCTTAGCGGGGGGGGCATACAATGAGCAGTTCTTC.

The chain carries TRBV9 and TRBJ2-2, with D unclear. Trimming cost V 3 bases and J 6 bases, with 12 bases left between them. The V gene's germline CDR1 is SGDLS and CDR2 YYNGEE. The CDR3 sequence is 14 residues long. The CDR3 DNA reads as TGTGCCAGCAGCGGGGGTGGCCCCCCCGGGGAGCTGTTTTTT. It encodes CASSGGGPPGELFF.

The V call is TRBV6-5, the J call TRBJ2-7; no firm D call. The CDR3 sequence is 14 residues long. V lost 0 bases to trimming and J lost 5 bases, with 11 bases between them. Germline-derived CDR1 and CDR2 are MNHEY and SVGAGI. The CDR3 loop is CASSYSSGRDEQYF. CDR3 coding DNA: TGTGCCAGCAGTTACTCGAGTGGTCGGGACGAGCAGTACTTC.

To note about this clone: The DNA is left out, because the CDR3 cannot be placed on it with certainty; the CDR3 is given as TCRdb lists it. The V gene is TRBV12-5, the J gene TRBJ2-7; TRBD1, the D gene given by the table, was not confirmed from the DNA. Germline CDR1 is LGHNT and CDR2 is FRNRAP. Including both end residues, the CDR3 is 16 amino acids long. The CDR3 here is CASGFGPGANSYEQYF.

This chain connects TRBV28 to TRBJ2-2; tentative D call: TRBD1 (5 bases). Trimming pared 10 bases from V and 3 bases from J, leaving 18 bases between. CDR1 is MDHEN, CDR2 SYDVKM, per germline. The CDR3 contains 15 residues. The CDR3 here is CATQRYDRHTGELFF. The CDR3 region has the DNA TGTGCCACCCAAAGATACGACAGACACACCGGGGAGCTGTTTTTT.

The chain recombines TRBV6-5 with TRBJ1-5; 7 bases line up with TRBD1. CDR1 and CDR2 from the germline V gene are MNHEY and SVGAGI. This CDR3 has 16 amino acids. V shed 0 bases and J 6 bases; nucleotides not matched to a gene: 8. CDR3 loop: CASSYSSTGVGQPQHF. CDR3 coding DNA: TGTGCCAGCAGTTACTCGAGCACAGGGGTAGGTCAGCCCCAGCATTTT.

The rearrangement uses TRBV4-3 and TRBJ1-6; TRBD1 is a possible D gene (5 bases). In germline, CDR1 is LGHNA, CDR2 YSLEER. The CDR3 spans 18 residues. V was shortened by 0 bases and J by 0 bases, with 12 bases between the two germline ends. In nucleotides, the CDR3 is TGCGCCAGCAGCCAAGATTATCCAGGGAGCTCCTATAATTCACCCCTCCACTTT. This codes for CASSQDYPGSSYNSPLHF.

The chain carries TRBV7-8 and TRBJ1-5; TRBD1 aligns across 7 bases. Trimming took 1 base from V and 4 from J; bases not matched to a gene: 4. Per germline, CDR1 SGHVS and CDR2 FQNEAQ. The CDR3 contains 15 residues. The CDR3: CASSLGQGLNQPQHF. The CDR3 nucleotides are TGTGCCAGCAGCTTAGGACAGGGCCTAAATCAGCCCCAGCATTTT.